These T cell receptor beta chains were read from a single sample in a study of cytomegalovirus exposure and HLA in healthy donors. Clones were sequenced by immunoSEQ multiplex PCR, and TCRdb holds only the in-frame ones, with some missing. The sample has about 230,000 clones, 70% to 85% seen once. The source material was PBMCs. All receptors derive from a woman aged 40 to 55 in good health and CMV-seronegative. Each CDR3 is given with its conserved first and last residue. The order of the fields is V gene, D gene, J gene, clone size, CDR3 DNA, CDR3 protein. A D gene is named only where the DNA matches it firmly. Clone size is stated in some rows and not others, as once, few, many or a class when expanded.

V: TRBV6-1
D: -
J: TRBJ1-1
size: -
DNA: TGTGCCAGCAGTGGGCCGGTAGCGGGCACTGAAGCTTTCTTT
CDR3: CASSGPVAGTEAFF

V: TRBV6-1
D: TRBD1
J: TRBJ2-3
size: -
DNA: TGTGCCAGCAGTGAAGAGGGGGCCCGTGTGGATACGCAGTATTTT
CDR3: CASSEEGARVDTQYF

V: TRBV5-1
D: -
J: TRBJ2-5
size: -
DNA: TGCGCCAGCAGCGACCACAGGGCGGGAGTCTCAGAGACCCAGTACTTC
CDR3: CASSDHRAGVSETQYF

V: TRBV18
D: -
J: TRBJ2-5
size: -
DNA: TGTGCCAGCTCCCCGTATGACCCCTCGTCAGGGGAGACCCAGTACTTC
CDR3: CASSPYDPSSGETQYF

V: TRBV30
D: -
J: TRBJ1-1
size: -
DNA: TGTGCCTGGAGTGTAGGGATAGGGGACACTGAAGCTTTCTTT
CDR3: CAWSVGIGDTEAFF

V: TRBV7-9
D: -
J: TRBJ1-1
size: -
DNA: TGTGCCAGCAGCTTGTTGGAGGGTATAACTGAAGCTTTCTTT
CDR3: CASSLLEGITEAFF

V: TRBV9
D: -
J: TRBJ2-3
size: -
DNA: TGTGCCAGCAGCCCCCGGGATCTCCCTAGCACAGATACGCAGTATTTT
CDR3: CASSPRDLPSTDTQYF

V: TRBV6-5
D: TRBD1
J: TRBJ1-2
size: -
DNA: TGTGCCAGCAGTTCCCAACGACAGGGGCACGACTATGGCTACACCTTC
CDR3: CASSSQRQGHDYGYTF

V: TRBV5-1
D: -
J: TRBJ2-1
size: -
DNA: TGCGCCAGCAGCTTAGGGTACAGGGAGCTACCAGCTCCGTACAATGAGCAGTTCTTC
CDR3: CASSLGYRELPAPYNEQFF

V: TRBV7-2
D: -
J: TRBJ1-3
size: few
DNA: TGTGCCAGCAGCAGCACGAGCTCTGGAAACACCATATATTTT
CDR3: CASSSTSSGNTIYF

V: TRBV9
D: -
J: TRBJ2-7
size: -
DNA: TGTGCCAGCAGCGTAGGGGGCGGGGTTAGCTACGAGCAGTACTTC
CDR3: CASSVGGGVSYEQYF

V: TRBV9
D: TRBD1
J: TRBJ2-3
size: -
DNA: TGTGCCAGCAGCGGCAGACAGGGCGGGACAGATACGCAGTATTTT
CDR3: CASSGRQGGTDTQYF

V: TRBV29-1
D: TRBD2
J: TRBJ2-5
size: -
DNA: TGCAGCGTTGAAGATCGGGGGGTTGGCGTGTTGACCCAGTACTTC
CDR3: CSVEDRGVGVLTQYF

V: TRBV28
D: TRBD1
J: TRBJ2-7
size: -
DNA: TGTGCCAGCAGTCTTCCATCGGGACAGTCCTACGAGCAGTACTTC
CDR3: CASSLPSGQSYEQYF

V: TRBV15
D: -
J: TRBJ1-6
size: -
DNA: TGTGCCACCAGCGGACAAAGACAGAATTCACCCCTCCACTTT
CDR3: CATSGQRQNSPLHF

V: TRBV7-3
D: -
J: TRBJ2-3
size: -
DNA: TGTGCCAGCAGCCCGACGGGACACAGCACAGATACGCAGTATTTT
CDR3: CASSPTGHSTDTQYF

V: TRBV5-1
D: -
J: TRBJ2-1
size: -
DNA: TGCGCCAGCAGCTTGCTGCCAGGGGAAGACAATGAGCAGTTCTTC
CDR3: CASSLLPGEDNEQFF

V: TRBV5-1
D: -
J: TRBJ1-1
size: -
DNA: TGCGCCAGCAGCTTGGATCCGGGGACTGAAGCTTTCTTT
CDR3: CASSLDPGTEAFF

V: TRBV4-2
D: TRBD2
J: TRBJ2-2
size: -
DNA: TGTGCCAGCAGCCAAGAATCAGGGACTAGCGGGGAGGGCACCGGGGAGCTGTTTTTT
CDR3: CASSQESGTSGEGTGELFF

V: TRBV15
D: -
J: TRBJ1-1
size: -
DNA: TGTGCCACCAGCAGAGACAGGGGCACTGAAGCTTTCTTT
CDR3: CATSRDRGTEAFF

V: TRBV7-9
D: TRBD2
J: TRBJ2-1
size: -
DNA: TGTGCCAGCAGCTTAGAGGGACTAATTAGGAATGAGCAGTTCTTC
CDR3: CASSLEGLIRNEQFF

V: TRBV19
D: -
J: TRBJ2-5
size: once
DNA: TGTGCCAGTAGTATCCGGAGACTAGTAGCTGAAGAGACCCAGTACTTC
CDR3: CASSIRRLVAEETQYF

V: TRBV6-6
D: TRBD1
J: TRBJ1-2
size: -
DNA: TGTGCCAGCAGTTACGGGACAGGGGGGGAAAATGGCTACACCTTC
CDR3: CASSYGTGGENGYTF

V: TRBV9
D: -
J: TRBJ2-5
size: -
DNA: TGTGCCAGCAGCGTAAGGAGTCGGAAGGCGGGGGAGACCCAGTACTTC
CDR3: CASSVRSRKAGETQYF

V: TRBV9
D: TRBD2
J: TRBJ2-2
size: -
DNA: TGTGCCAGCAGCGTTCTAGCGGGAACCGGGGAGCTGTTTTTT
CDR3: CASSVLAGTGELFF

V: TRBV15
D: -
J: TRBJ1-2
size: -
DNA: TGTGCCACCAGCCGGGATACCAACTATGGCTACACCTTC
CDR3: CATSRDTNYGYTF

V: TRBV2
D: TRBD1
J: TRBJ2-6
size: -
DNA: TGTGCCAGCACCGGGGGACAGGGGATCCCTGGGGCCAACGTCCTGACTTTC
CDR3: CASTGGQGIPGANVLTF

V: TRBV6-6
D: -
J: TRBJ1-1
size: few
DNA: TGTGCCAGCAGTTTCAGGGTGAACACTGAAGCTTTCTTT
CDR3: CASSFRVNTEAFF

V: TRBV5-5
D: -
J: TRBJ2-3
size: -
DNA: TGTGCCAGCAGCTTTAGGACGGGGACAGATACGCAGTATTTT
CDR3: CASSFRTGTDTQYF

V: TRBV5-4
D: TRBD1
J: TRBJ1-3
size: -
DNA: TGTGCCAGCAGCCGGGGACAGCCGATTGGAAACACCATATATTTT
CDR3: CASSRGQPIGNTIYF

V: TRBV2
D: TRBD1
J: TRBJ1-5
size: -
DNA: TGTGCCAGCAGTGAGCGACAGGGGGATCAGCCCCAGCATTTT
CDR3: CASSERQGDQPQHF

V: TRBV9
D: TRBD1
J: TRBJ2-1
size: -
DNA: TGTGCCAGCAGCGTAGGGCAGGGACAGTTCAATGAGCAGTTCTTC
CDR3: CASSVGQGQFNEQFF

V: TRBV27
D: TRBD2
J: TRBJ2-7
size: -
DNA: TGTGCCAGCACTGAACTAGCGGGGGGGATCGCCGAGCAGTACTTC
CDR3: CASTELAGGIAEQYF

V: TRBV29-1
D: -
J: TRBJ1-2
size: -
DNA: TGCAGCGTTGAGCGGGATCCCCACTATGGCTACACCTTC
CDR3: CSVERDPHYGYTF

V: TRBV28
D: -
J: TRBJ1-1
size: -
DNA: TGTGCCAGCAGTACCAACGGGGGCACTGAAGCTTTCTTT
CDR3: CASSTNGGTEAFF

V: TRBV5-6
D: TRBD1
J: TRBJ2-7
size: -
DNA: TGTGCCAGCAGCTGGGGGACAGGGCGCTACGAGCAGTACTTC
CDR3: CASSWGTGRYEQYF

V: TRBV5-6
D: TRBD1
J: TRBJ1-2
size: once
DNA: TGTGCCAGCAGCTCCGGGACAGCCTATGGCTACACCTTC
CDR3: CASSSGTAYGYTF